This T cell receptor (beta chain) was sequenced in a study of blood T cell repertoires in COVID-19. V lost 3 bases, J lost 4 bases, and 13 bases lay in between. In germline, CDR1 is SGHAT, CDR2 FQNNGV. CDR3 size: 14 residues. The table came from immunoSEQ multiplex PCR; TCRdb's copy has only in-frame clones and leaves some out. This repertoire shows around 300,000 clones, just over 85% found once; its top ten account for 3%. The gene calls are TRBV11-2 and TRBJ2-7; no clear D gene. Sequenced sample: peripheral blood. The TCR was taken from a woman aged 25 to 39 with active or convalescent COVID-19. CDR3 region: CASSFLPMAYEQYF. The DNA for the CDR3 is TGTGCCAGCAGCTTCCTTCCGATGGCATACGAGCAGTACTTC.